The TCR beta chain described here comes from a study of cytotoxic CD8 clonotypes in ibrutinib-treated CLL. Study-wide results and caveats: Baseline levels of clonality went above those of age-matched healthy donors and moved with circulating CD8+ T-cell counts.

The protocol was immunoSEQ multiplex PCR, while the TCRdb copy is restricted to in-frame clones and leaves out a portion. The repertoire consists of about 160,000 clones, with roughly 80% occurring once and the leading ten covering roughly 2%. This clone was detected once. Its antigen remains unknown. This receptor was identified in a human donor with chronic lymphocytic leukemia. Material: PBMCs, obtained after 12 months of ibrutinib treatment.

In DNA form, the CDR3 reads TGTGCCAGCAGCTTGGGTGGGGGCGCAAAGACCCAGTACTTC. Its translation: CASSLGGGAKTQYF. The genes are TRBV5-5 and TRBJ2-5, with TRBD1 as a possible D gene (6 bases). CDR3 length: 14 amino acids. Germline V gives CDR1 SGHKS, CDR2 YYEKEE (reference sequence). V gave up 0 bases and J gave up 6 bases, with 12 bases separating them.